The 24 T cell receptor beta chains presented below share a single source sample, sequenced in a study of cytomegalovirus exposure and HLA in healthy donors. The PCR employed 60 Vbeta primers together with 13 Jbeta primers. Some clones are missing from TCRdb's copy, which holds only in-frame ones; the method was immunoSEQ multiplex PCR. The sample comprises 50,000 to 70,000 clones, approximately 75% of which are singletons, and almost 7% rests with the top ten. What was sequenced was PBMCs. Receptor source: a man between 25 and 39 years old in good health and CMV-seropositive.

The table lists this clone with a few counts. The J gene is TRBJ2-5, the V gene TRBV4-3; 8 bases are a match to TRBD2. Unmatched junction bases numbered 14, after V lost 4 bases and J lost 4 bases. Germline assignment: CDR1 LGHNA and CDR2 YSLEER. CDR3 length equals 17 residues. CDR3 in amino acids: CASSPYGGDYQIETQYF. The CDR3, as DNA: TGCGCCAGCAGCCCCTACGGGGGGGACTACCAGATAGAGACCCAGTACTTC.

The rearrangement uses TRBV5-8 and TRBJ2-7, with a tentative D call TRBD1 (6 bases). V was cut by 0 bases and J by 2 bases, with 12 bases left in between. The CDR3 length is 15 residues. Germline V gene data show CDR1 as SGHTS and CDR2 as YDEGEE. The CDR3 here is CASSLGQGLTYEQYF. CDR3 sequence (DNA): TGTGCCAGCAGCTTGGGGCAGGGGCTTACCTACGAGCAGTACTTC.

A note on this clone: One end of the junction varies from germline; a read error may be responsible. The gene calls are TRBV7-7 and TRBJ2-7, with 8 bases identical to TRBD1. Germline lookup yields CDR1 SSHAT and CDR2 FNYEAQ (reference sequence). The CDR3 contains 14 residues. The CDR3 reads CASSPDRGGYEQYF. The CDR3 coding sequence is TGTGCTAGCAGCCCCGACAGGGGAGGTTACGAGCAGTACTTC.

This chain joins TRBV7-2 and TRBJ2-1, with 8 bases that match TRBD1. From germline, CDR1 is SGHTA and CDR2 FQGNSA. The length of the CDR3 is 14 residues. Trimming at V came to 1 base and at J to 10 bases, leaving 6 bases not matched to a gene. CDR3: CASSLDWDRNEQFF. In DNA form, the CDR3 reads TGTGCCAGCAGCTTAGATTGGGACAGGAACGAGCAGTTCTTC.

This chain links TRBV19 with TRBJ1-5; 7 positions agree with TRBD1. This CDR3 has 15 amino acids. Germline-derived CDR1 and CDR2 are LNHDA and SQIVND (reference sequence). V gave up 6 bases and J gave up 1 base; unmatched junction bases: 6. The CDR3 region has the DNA TGTGCCAGTAGGACCGGGACAGCAAGCAATCAGCCCCAGCATTTT. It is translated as CASRTGTASNQPQHF.

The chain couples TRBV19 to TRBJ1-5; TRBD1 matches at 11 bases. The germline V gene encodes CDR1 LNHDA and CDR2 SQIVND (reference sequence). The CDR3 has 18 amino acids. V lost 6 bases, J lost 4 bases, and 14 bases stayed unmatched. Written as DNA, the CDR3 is TGTGCCAGTAGCGGACAGGGGGCGAAGTCCAGTCGTAATCAGCCCCAGCATTTT. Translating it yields CASSGQGAKSSRNQPQHF.

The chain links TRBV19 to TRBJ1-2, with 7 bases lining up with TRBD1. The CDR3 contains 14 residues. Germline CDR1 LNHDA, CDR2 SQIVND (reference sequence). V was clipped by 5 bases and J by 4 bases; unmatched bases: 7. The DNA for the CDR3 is TGTGCCAGTAGTTTTCCCGGGACAGCCTATGGCTACACCTTC. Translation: CASSFPGTAYGYTF.

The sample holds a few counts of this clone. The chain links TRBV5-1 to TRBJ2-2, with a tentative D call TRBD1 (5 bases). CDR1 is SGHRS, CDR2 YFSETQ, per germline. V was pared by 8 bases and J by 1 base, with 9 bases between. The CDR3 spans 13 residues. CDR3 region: CASTTGNTGELFF. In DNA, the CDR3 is TGCGCCAGTACAACAGGGAACACCGGGGAGCTGTTTTTT.

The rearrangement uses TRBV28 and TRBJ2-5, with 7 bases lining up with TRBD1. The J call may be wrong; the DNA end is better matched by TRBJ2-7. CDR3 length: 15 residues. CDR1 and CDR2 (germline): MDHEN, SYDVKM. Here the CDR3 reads CASSTTWDSSYEQYF. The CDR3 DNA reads TGTGCCAGCAGTACGACTTGGGACAGCTCCTACGAGCAGTACTTC.

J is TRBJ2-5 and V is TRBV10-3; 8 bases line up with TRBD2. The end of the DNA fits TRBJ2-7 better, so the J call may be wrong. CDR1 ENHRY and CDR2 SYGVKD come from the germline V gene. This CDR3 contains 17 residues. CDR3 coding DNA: TGTGCCATCAGTGAATTTGGAGGCGGGGGGCACTCCTACGAGCAGTACTTC. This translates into CAISEFGGGGHSYEQYF.

CDR3 in DNA: TGTGCCAACCGTCCACAGGGCCCCACTGAAGCTTTCTTT. Translating it yields CANRPQGPTEAFF. This rearrangement joins TRBV14 to TRBJ1-1; D possibly corresponds to TRBD1 (6 bases). This CDR3 region has 13 residues. Germline V lookup: CDR1 SGHDN, CDR2 FVKESK. Trimming cost V 10 bases and J 4 bases, with 16 bases left between them.

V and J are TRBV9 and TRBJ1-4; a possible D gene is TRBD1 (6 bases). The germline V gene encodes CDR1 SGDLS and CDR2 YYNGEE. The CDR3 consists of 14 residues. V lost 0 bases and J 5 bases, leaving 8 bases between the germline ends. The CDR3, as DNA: TGTGCCAGCAGCGTAGGGGGACACAATGAAAAACTGTTTTTT. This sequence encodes CASSVGGHNEKLFF.

CDR3 in amino acids: CASSYRGSGANVLTF. In DNA form, the CDR3 reads TGTGCCAGCAGTTACAGGGGATCGGGGGCCAACGTCCTGACTTTC. This sequence joins TRBV28 and TRBJ2-6; 7 bases agree with TRBD1. CDR3 length: 15 amino acids. The J segment lost 4 bases and the V segment lost 4 bases, leaving 4 bases of the junction unmatched. Germline V CDR1 and CDR2: MDHEN, SYDVKM. The full variable domain, with the rest looked up from reference TRBV28 and TRBJ2-6, is DVKVTQSSRYLVKRTGEKVFLECVQDMDHENMFWYRQDPGLGLRLIYFSYDVKMKEKGDIPEGYSVSREKKERFSLILESASTNQTSMYLCASSYRGSGANVLTFGAGSRLTVL.

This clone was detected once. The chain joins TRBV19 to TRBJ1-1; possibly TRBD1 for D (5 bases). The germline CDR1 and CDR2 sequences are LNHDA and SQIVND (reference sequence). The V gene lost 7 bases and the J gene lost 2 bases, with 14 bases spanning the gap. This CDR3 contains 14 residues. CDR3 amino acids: CASIGGRYNTEAFF. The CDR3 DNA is TGTGCCAGTATCGGGGGTAGGTACAACACTGAAGCTTTCTTT.

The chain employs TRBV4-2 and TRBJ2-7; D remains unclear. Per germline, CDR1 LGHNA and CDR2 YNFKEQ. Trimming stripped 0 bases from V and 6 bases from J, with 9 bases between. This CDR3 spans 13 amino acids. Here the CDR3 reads CASSQERSREQYF. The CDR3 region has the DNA TGTGCCAGCAGCCAAGAGCGGAGCCGCGAGCAGTACTTC.

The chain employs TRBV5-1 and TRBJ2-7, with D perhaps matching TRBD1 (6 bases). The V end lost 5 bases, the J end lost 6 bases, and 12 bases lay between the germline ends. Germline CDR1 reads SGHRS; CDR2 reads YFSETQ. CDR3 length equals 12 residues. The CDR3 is CASSSQGAEQYF. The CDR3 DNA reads TGCGCCAGCAGTTCACAGGGCGCCGAGCAGTACTTC. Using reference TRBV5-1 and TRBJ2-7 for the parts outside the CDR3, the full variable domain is KAGVTQTPRYLIKTRGQQVTLSCSPISGHRSVSWYQQTPGQGLQFLFEYFSETQRNKGNFPGRFSGRQFSNSRSEMNVSTLELGDSALYLCASSSQGAEQYFGPGTRLTVT.

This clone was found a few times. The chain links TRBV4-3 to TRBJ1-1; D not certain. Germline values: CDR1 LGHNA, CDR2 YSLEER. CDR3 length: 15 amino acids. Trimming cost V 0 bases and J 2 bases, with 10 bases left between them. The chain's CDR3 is CASSQDMQANTEAFF. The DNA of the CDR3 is TGCGCCAGCAGCCAAGATATGCAGGCAAACACTGAAGCTTTCTTT.

The chain's CDR3 is CASSQDRLAGEFF. In DNA form, the CDR3 reads TGCGCCAGCAGCCAAGATCGGCTAGCGGGGGAGTTCTTC. The V and J genes are TRBV4-3 and TRBJ2-1; 10 bases are shared with TRBD2. The V and J ends lost 0 bases and 14 bases, in that order; junction bases with no gene match: 4. The CDR3 has 13 amino acids. The germline gives CDR1 LGHNA, CDR2 YSLEER.

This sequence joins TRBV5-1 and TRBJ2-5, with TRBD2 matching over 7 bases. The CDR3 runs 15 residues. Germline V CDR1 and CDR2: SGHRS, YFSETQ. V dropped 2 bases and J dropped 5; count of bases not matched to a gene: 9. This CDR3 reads CASSFPSYSGETQYF. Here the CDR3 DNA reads TGCGCCAGCAGCTTCCCTAGCTATAGCGGGGAGACCCAGTACTTC.

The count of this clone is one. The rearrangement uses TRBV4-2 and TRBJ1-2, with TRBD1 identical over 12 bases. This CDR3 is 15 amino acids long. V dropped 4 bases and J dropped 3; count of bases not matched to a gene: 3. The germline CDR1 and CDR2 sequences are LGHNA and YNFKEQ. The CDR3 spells CASSPGTGGYYGYTF. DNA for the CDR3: TGTGCCAGCAGCCCAGGGACAGGGGGCTACTATGGCTACACCTTC.

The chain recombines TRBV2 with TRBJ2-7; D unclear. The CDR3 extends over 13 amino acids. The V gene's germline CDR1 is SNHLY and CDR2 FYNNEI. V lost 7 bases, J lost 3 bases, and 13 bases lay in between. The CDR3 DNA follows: TGTGCCAGCATTAGTCAGGATATCTACGAGCAGTACTTC. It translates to CASISQDIYEQYF.

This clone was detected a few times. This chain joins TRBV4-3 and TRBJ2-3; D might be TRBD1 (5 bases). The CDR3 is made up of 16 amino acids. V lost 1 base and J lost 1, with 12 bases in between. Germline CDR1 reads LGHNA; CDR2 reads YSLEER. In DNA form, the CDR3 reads TGCGCCAGCAGCCAAGGGGCAGGGTTCGGCACAGATACGCAGTATTTT. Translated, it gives CASSQGAGFGTDTQYF.

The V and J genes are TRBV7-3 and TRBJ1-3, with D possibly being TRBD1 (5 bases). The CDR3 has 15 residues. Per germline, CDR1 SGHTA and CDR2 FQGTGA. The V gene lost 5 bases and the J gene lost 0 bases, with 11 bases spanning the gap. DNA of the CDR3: TGTGCCAGCAGCGCGGGACCGAGCTCTGGAAACACCATATATTTT. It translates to CASSAGPSSGNTIYF.

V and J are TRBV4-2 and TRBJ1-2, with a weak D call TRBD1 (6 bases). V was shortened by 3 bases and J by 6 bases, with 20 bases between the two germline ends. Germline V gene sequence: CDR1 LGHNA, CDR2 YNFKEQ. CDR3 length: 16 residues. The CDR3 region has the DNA TGTGCCAGCAGCCATGAGGGACAAGGGGTACGTGATGGCTACACCTTC. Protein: CASSHEGQGVRDGYTF.